This T cell receptor beta chain was obtained from a study of cytomegalovirus exposure and HLA in healthy donors. Turning to the study itself: Earlier, 110 million or so unique TCR beta sequences were recovered from approximately 180 million T cells by an analysis. Study-wide points: In vitro data verified three CMV-associated chains as specific for CMV antigens. In a later analysis, several top co-occurrence clusters appeared linked to parvovirus B19, influenza, CMV and Epstein-Barr virus. The study listed 164 cytomegalovirus-associated TCR beta chains.

Researchers ran the PCR with 60 Vbeta and 13 Jbeta primers. Clones were read by immunoSEQ multiplex PCR, and TCRdb kept only the in-frame ones, dropping some. The sample lists 100,000 to 150,000 clones, 80% seen once, with more than 1% in the top ten. About this clone: As yet, its antigen is unknown.

Germline CDR1 and CDR2: MNHNS and SASEGT. V trimming: 5 bases; J trimming: 3 bases; junction bases outside the gene matches: 5. This CDR3 has 15 residues. This chain links TRBV6-1 with TRBJ2-3; 10 positions agree with TRBD1. Sequencing was performed on PBMCs. The TCR was taken from a female donor in good health and CMV-seronegative. In DNA form, the CDR3 reads TGTGCCAGCAGTCCACGGACAGGGGGGACAGATACGCAGTATTTT. Translated, it gives CASSPRTGGTDTQYF.